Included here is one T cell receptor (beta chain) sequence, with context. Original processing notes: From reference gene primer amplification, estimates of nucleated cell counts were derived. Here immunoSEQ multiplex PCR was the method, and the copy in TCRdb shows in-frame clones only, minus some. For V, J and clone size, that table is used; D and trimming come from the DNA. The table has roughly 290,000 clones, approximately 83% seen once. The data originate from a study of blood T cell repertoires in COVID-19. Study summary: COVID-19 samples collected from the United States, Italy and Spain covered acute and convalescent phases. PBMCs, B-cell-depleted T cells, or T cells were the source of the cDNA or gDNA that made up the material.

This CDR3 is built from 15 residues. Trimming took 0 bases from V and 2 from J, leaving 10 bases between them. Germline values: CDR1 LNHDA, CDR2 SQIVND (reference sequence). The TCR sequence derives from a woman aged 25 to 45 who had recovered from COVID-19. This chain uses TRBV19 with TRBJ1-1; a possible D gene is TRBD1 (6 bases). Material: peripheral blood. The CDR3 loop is CASSIDLDSNTEAFF. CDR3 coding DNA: TGTGCCAGTAGTATAGACCTGGACAGTAACACTGAAGCTTTCTTT. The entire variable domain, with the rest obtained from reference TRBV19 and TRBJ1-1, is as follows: DGGITQSPKYLFRKEGQNVTLSCEQNLNHDAMYWYRQDPGQGLRLIYYSQIVNDFQKGDIAEGYSVSREKKESFPLTVTSAQKNPTAFYLCASSIDLDSNTEAFFGQGTRLTVV.